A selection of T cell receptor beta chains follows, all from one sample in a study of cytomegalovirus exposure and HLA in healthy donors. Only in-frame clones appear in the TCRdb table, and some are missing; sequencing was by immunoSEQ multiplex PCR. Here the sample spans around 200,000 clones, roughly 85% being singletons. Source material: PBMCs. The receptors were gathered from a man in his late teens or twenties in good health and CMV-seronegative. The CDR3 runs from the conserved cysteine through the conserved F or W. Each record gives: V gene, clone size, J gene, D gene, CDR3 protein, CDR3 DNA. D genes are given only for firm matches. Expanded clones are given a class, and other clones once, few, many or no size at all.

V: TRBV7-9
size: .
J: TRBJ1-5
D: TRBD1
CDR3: CASSSDRGAGQPQHF
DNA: TGTGCCAGCAGCTCGGACAGGGGCGCCGGTCAGCCCCAGCATTTT

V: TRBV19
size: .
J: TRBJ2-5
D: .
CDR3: CASSIRVQETQYF
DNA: TGTGCCAGTAGTATACGTGTCCAAGAGACCCAGTACTTC

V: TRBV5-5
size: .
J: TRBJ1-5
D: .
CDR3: CASSFRGGNQPQHF
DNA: TGTGCCAGCAGCTTTAGGGGGGGAAATCAGCCCCAGCATTTT

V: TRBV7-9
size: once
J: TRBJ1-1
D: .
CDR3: CASSLVPDNREAFF
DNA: TGTGCCAGCAGCTTAGTCCCGGACAATAGGGAAGCTTTCTTT

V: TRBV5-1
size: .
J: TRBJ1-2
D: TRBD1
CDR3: CASSLASHLRTGDGYTF
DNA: TGCGCCAGCAGCTTGGCTAGCCACCTTCGGACAGGGGATGGCTACACCTTC

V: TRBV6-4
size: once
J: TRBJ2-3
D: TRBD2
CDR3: CASSDSTSGDTDTQYF
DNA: TGTGCCAGCAGTGACTCGACTAGCGGGGACACAGATACGCAGTATTTT

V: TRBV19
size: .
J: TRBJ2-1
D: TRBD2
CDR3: CASTGLATSSYNEQFF
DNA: TGTGCCAGTACCGGACTAGCCACGAGCTCCTACAATGAGCAGTTCTTC

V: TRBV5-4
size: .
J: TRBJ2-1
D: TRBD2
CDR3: CASSYLAGGYNEQFF
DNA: TGTGCCAGCAGCTACCTAGCGGGGGGATACAATGAGCAGTTCTTC

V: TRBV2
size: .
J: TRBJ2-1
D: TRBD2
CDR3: CASREGLARRANEQFF
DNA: TGTGCCAGCAGGGAAGGACTAGCTCGGCGCGCCAATGAGCAGTTCTTC

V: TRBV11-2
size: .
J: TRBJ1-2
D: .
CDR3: CASSLRGVDYGYTF
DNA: TGTGCCAGCAGCTTACGGGGGGTCGACTATGGCTACACCTTC

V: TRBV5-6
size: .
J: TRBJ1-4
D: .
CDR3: CASSLPARGATNEKLFF
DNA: TGTGCCAGCAGCTTGCCTGCTCGGGGAGCAACTAATGAAAAACTGTTTTTT

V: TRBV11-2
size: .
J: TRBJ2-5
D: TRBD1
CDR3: CASSLERGPQETQYF
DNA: TGTGCCAGCAGCTTAGAGAGGGGGCCCCAAGAGACCCAGTACTTC

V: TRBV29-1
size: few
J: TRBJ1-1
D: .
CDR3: CSVGIQGNTEAFF
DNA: TGCAGCGTTGGCATACAGGGGAACACTGAAGCTTTCTTT

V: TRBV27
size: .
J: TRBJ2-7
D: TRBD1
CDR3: CASSFGQDYEQYF
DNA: TGTGCCAGCAGTTTCGGACAGGACTACGAGCAGTACTTC

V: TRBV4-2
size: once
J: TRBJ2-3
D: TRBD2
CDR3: CASSQTTSGLGLTSTDTQYF
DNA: TGTGCCAGCAGCCAGACAACTAGCGGTCTGGGTCTAACTAGCACAGATACGCAGTATTTT

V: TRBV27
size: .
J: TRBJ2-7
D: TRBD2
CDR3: CASSKGTSGSYEQYF
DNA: TGTGCCAGCAGTAAAGGGACTAGCGGGAGCTACGAGCAGTACTTC

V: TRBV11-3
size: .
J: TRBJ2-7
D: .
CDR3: CASSSYSLSSYEQYF
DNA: TGTGCCAGCAGCTCTTACAGCCTAAGCTCCTACGAGCAGTACTTC

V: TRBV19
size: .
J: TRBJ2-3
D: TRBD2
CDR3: CASRVAGSTDTQYF
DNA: TGTGCCAGTAGGGTAGCGGGGAGCACAGATACGCAGTATTTT

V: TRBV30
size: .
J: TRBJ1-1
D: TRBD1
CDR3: CAAGGNTEAFF
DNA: TGTGCCGCAGGGGGGAACACTGAAGCTTTCTTT

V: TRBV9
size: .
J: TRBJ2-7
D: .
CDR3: CASSVGRATYEQYF
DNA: TGTGCCAGCAGCGTAGGCAGGGCCACCTACGAGCAGTACTTC

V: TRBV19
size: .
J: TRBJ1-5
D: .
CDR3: CASTKDRSNQPQHF
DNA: TGTGCCAGTACCAAAGACAGGAGCAATCAGCCCCAGCATTTT

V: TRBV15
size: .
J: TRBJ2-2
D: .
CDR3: CATSRPTRNTGELFF
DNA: TGTGCCACCAGCAGACCAACTCGGAACACCGGGGAGCTGTTTTTT

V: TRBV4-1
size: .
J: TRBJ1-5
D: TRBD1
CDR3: CASSPTISTGKSNQPQHF
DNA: TGCGCCAGCAGCCCCACTATTTCGACAGGGAAAAGCAATCAGCCCCAGCATTTT

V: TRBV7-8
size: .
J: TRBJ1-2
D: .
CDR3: CASSLTPAGSQYGYTF
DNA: TGTGCCAGCAGCCTCACCCCTGCGGGGTCTCAATATGGCTACACCTTC

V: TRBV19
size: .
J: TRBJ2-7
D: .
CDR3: CASSIENSPYEQYF
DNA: TGTGCCAGTAGTATAGAGAACAGCCCCTACGAGCAGTACTTC

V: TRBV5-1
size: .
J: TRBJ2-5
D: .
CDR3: CASSPWQEETQYF
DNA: TGCGCCAGCAGCCCGTGGCAGGAAGAGACCCAGTACTTC

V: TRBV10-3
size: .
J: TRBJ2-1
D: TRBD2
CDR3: CATLAGGYNEQFF
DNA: TGTGCCACTCTAGCGGGAGGGTACAATGAGCAGTTCTTC

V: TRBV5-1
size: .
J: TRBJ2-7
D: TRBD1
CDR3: CASSLGDRGDPYEQYF
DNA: TGCGCCAGCAGCTTGGGGGACAGGGGAGACCCCTACGAGCAGTACTTC